Here is one TCR beta chain with its context. Its target is not known. This CDR3 comprises 16 residues. V was shortened by 4 bases and J by 1 base, with 16 bases between the two germline ends. Germline CDR1 reads SGDLS; CDR2 reads YYNGEE. Combining a sample-barcoded 5' primer with a J-beta primer mix, a second PCR ran for 7 to 11 cycles. From the 5' RACE reads, TCRdb called clonotypes with MiXCR, one entry per CDR3 protein. The repertoire has approximately 580,000 distinct CDR3 sequences, nearly 25% of them found once; the top ten carry roughly 10%. This sample stems from a study of blood T cells in healthy people across ages. The study, taken as a whole, reports: The long-lived group displayed more naive CD4+ cells, plus higher diversity, than the aged donors did. No conclusive comparison of naive versus antigen-experienced cells was possible with unsorted PBMCs.

This sample was also put to use in a study of T cells of mothers and their children. From that paper: All extracted RNA went into cDNA synthesis, about 1.6 ug per 15 ul.

V usage is TRBV9 and J usage is TRBJ2-3, with a weak D call TRBD1 (6 bases). The sequenced material came from blood. The TCR was taken from a boy younger than 18 in good health. This CDR3 is CASSKNRVEGTDTQYF. The CDR3 DNA follows: TGTGCCAGCAGCAAGAACAGGGTAGAGGGCACAGATACGCAGTATTTT.